One and the same sample provided the 25 T cell receptor beta chains below, sequenced in a study of T cells after yellow fever vaccination. TCRdb independently ran MiXCR on the 5' RACE reads; one entry per CDR3 protein. The repertoire holds 200,000 to 250,000 distinct CDR3 sequences, with about 7% as singletons. Sequencing was performed on CD4+ T cells sorted from PBMCs, taken 15 days after the yellow fever booster vaccination. All receptors come from a man younger than 45 who received the YFV17D yellow fever vaccine.

This clonotype was observed a few times. V gene TRBV7-3 combines with J gene TRBJ2-2; 7 bases line up with TRBD1. The junction had 6 bases not matched to a gene; V was cut back by 10 bases and J by 4 bases. Germline V CDR1 and CDR2: SGHTA, FQGTGA. The CDR3 is 13 residues long. The CDR3 region has the DNA TGTGCCACTCAGACAGGGCCCACCGGGGAGCTGTTTTTT. Translating gives CATQTGPTGELFF.

This clonotype appeared a few times. V and J are TRBV5-6 and TRBJ2-7; D is undetermined. The length of the CDR3 is 14 residues. Trimming removed 4 bases at V and 2 bases at J, with 13 bases between. Germline CDR1 reads SGHDT; CDR2 reads YYEEEE. The CDR3 DNA reads as TGTGCCAGCAGCCATGCTGGACCTCCCTACGAGCAGTACTTC. Protein sequence: CASSHAGPPYEQYF.

V and J are TRBV15 and TRBJ2-4, with TRBD1 matching over 8 bases. This CDR3 region has 15 residues. The germline CDR1 and CDR2 sequences are LNHNV and YYDKDF (reference sequence). V lost 0 bases, J lost 9 bases, and 7 bases stayed unmatched. This CDR3 is CATSREDRGWGIQYF. DNA of the CDR3: TGTGCCACCAGCAGAGAAGACAGGGGATGGGGCATTCAGTACTTC.

This clonotype came up many times. The chain carries TRBV29-1 and TRBJ2-5; D not certain. The CDR3 is 13 residues long. Trimming cost V 0 bases and J 1 base, with 6 bases left between them. Germline-derived CDR1 and CDR2 are SQVTM and ANQGSEA. The CDR3 coding sequence is TGCAGCGTTGAAGATTCATTCCAAGAGACCCAGTACTTC. Translated: CSVEDSFQETQYF.

The J gene is TRBJ2-6, the V gene TRBV4-3; TRBD1 matches at 9 bases. The CDR3 contains 17 residues. The V and J ends lost 5 bases and 3 bases, in that order; junction bases with no gene match: 8. Germline V gives CDR1 LGHNA, CDR2 YSLEER. This chain's CDR3 is CASSGGTGRIGANVLTF. In DNA form, the CDR3 reads TGCGCCAGCAGCGGCGGGACAGGGAGAATTGGGGCCAACGTCCTGACTTTC.

The V and J genes are TRBV6-2 or TRBV6-3 and TRBJ2-3, with D perhaps matching TRBD2 (5 bases). Germline V gene data show CDR1 as MNHEY and CDR2 as SVGEGT. The CDR3 sequence is 17 residues long. The V end was cut by 6 bases, the J end by 2 bases, with 21 bases between. CDR3 nucleotide sequence: TGTGCCAGCAGGCGGACCGGGAAGGCAGGCGACACAGATACGCAGTATTTT. It translates to CASRRTGKAGDTDTQYF.

This clonotype was observed at least ten times. This chain connects TRBV18 to TRBJ2-1; TRBD2 matches 11 bases. V dropped 6 bases and J dropped 2; count of bases not matched to a gene: 9. The germline V gene encodes CDR1 KGHSH and CDR2 LQKENI. This CDR3 region has 17 residues. The chain's CDR3 is CASSPNQLAGAYNEQFF. The CDR3 nucleotides are TGTGCCAGCTCCCCTAACCAACTAGCGGGGGCCTACAATGAGCAGTTCTTC.

There are many counts of this clonotype. V gene TRBV5-1 combines with J gene TRBJ1-3; D is perhaps TRBD1 (6 bases). The CDR3 is made up of 15 amino acids. Trimming took off 0 bases at V and 6 bases at J, with 13 bases between the two ends. Germline V CDR1 and CDR2: SGHRS, YFSETQ. The CDR3 coding sequence is TGCGCCAGCAGCTTGGGGACAGAGATTTCAAACACCATATATTTT. Encoded protein: CASSLGTEISNTIYF.

The chain joins TRBV14 to TRBJ2-3; no reliable D call. The CDR3 covers 14 residues. Germline V gene lookup returns CDR1 SGHDN and CDR2 FVKESK. V was trimmed by 1 base and J by 8 bases, leaving 13 bases between them. CDR3 residues: CASSQGPKAGTQYF. CDR3 nucleotides: TGTGCCAGCAGCCAAGGTCCCAAGGCAGGTACGCAGTATTTT.

This clonotype was counted at least ten times. The V call is TRBV7-2, the J call TRBJ2-2, with TRBD1 matching 8 bases. J lost 1 base, V lost 7 bases, and 11 bases had no gene match. The length of the CDR3 is 17 residues. Germline values: CDR1 SGHTA, CDR2 FQGNSA. CDR3 sequence: CASILSPGTGNTGELFF. Here the CDR3 DNA reads TGTGCCAGCATCCTAAGTCCCGGGACAGGGAACACCGGGGAGCTGTTTTTT. The full variable domain, rest sourced from reference TRBV7-2 and TRBJ2-2, is GAGVSQSPSNKVTEKGKDVELRCDPISGHTALYWYRQSLGQGLEFLIYFQGNSAPDKSGLPSDRFSAERTGGSVSTLTIQRTQQEDSAVYLCASILSPGTGNTGELFFGEGSRLTVL.

The chain links TRBV7-2 to TRBJ2-2; no reliable D call. CDR1 SGHTA and CDR2 FQGNSA come from the germline V gene. The ends were cut back, 4 bases at V and 4 bases at J, with 16 bases in the middle. This CDR3 spans 16 amino acids. Written as DNA, the CDR3 is TGTGCCAGCAGCTCACTCCCGCCGCTCCGCACCGGGGAGCTGTTTTTT. It translates to CASSSLPPLRTGELFF.

This clonotype occurred a few times. Here the CDR3 reads CASGKGGRNTEAFF. The CDR3 region has the DNA TGCGCCAGCGGGAAGGGCGGGAGGAACACTGAAGCTTTCTTT. The genes are TRBV5-1 and TRBJ1-1; D ambiguous. This CDR3 has 14 amino acids. Trimming took off 7 bases at V and 1 base at J, with 14 bases between the two ends. Germline V lookup: CDR1 SGHRS, CDR2 YFSETQ.

This clonotype showed up many times. The chain uses TRBV5-1 and TRBJ2-7, with 7 bases aligning to TRBD1. The CDR3 extends over 14 amino acids. V trimming: 5 bases; J trimming: 0 bases; junction bases outside the gene matches: 5. Germline V CDR1 and CDR2: SGHRS, YFSETQ. The CDR3 DNA is TGCGCCAGCAGTCAAGGACAGGCCTCCTACGAGCAGTACTTC. It specifies CASSQGQASYEQYF.

The chain employs TRBV29-1 and TRBJ1-1, with 8 nucleotides matching TRBD1. From germline, CDR1 is SQVTM and CDR2 ANQGSEA. CDR3 size: 13 residues. Unmatched junction bases numbered 14, after V lost 6 bases and J lost 11 bases. The CDR3 sequence: CSVPRQGFAAAFF. In DNA, the CDR3 is TGCAGCGTACCGAGACAGGGGTTTGCGGCCGCTTTCTTT.

This clonotype was seen repeatedly, ten times or more. CDR3 amino acids: CAWSSTSGYNEQFF. The CDR3 DNA reads as TGTGCCTGGAGTTCAACTAGCGGTTATAATGAGCAGTTCTTC. The J gene is TRBJ2-1, the V gene TRBV30; 8 bases are shared with TRBD2. The J segment lost 7 bases and the V segment lost 2 bases, leaving 7 bases of the junction unmatched. The CDR3 length is 14 residues. Germline V gene sequence: CDR1 GTSNPN, CDR2 SVGIG (reference sequence).

This clonotype has a handful of counts. V and J are TRBV6-2 or TRBV6-3 and TRBJ1-1; TRBD1 aligns across 7 bases. Unmatched junction bases numbered 10, after V lost 6 bases and J lost 3 bases. This CDR3 is 15 amino acids long. The germline CDR1 and CDR2 sequences are MNHEY and SVGEGT. The CDR3 loop is CASRGQWPEDTEAFF. CDR3 nucleotide sequence: TGTGCCAGCAGGGGACAGTGGCCGGAGGACACTGAAGCTTTCTTT.

V gene TRBV20-1 combines with J gene TRBJ2-5; D perhaps matches TRBD2 (6 bases). The CDR3 loop spans 15 amino acids. V was cut by 3 bases and J by 4 bases, with 18 bases left in between. Germline V gives CDR1 DFQATT, CDR2 SNEGSKA (reference sequence). The CDR3 is CSARGGSGSPETQYF. The CDR3 DNA follows: TGCAGTGCTAGGGGGGGATCAGGCAGTCCAGAGACCCAGTACTTC.

This clonotype was found many times. This rearrangement joins TRBV12-3 or TRBV12-4 to TRBJ1-1, with D possibly TRBD1 on 6 matching bases. V dropped 2 bases and J dropped 8 bases, with 12 bases sitting between them. The CDR3 spans 13 residues. DNA of the CDR3: TGTGCCAGCAGTTTAAACAGGGTTTCCGAAGCTTTCTTT. Translating gives CASSLNRVSEAFF.

This clonotype was detected many times. The chain combines TRBV10-3 with TRBJ2-4; TRBD1 might be the D (6 bases). The CDR3 totals 13 residues. The V gene's germline CDR1 is ENHRY and CDR2 SYGVKD. V shed 2 bases and J shed 6 bases, with 8 bases lying between them. The CDR3 bases are TGTGCCATCAGTGAGACAGGGTCAAACATTCAGTACTTC. Amino acid sequence: CAISETGSNIQYF.

There are a few counts of this clonotype. The chain is built from TRBV7-9 and TRBJ2-5; possibly TRBD1 for D (5 bases). The CDR3 contains 15 residues. V gave up 1 base and J gave up 3 bases, with 12 bases separating them. Germline V gene data show CDR1 as SEHNR and CDR2 as FQNEAQ (reference sequence). DNA of the CDR3: TGTGCCAGCAGCTTAGTAGTCAGGGATGAAGAGACCCAGTACTTC. It yields the protein CASSLVVRDEETQYF.

The table lists this clonotype with many counts. J is TRBJ1-1 and V is TRBV5-1; D gene unclear. The CDR3 runs to 14 residues. The germline V and J ends were trimmed by 3 bases and 6 bases, with 15 bases remaining between them. Germline CDR1 and CDR2: SGHRS and YFSETQ. The CDR3 DNA reads as TGCGCCAGCAGCTCCAGACCGGAGAGGGCTGAAGCTTTCTTT. Translated: CASSSRPERAEAFF.

The chain employs TRBV7-9 and TRBJ2-3; 8 positions agree with TRBD1. Trimming cost V 5 bases and J 4 bases; bases outside gene matches: 11. Germline CDR1 and CDR2: SEHNR and FQNEAQ (reference sequence). The CDR3 has 16 amino acids. CDR3 nucleotides: TGTGCCAGCAGCCCGATGGGGCAGGGGGCTTCAGATACGCAGTATTTT. It is translated as CASSPMGQGASDTQYF. Variable domain in full (rest from reference TRBV7-9 and TRBJ2-3): DTGVSQNPRHKITKRGQNVTFRCDPISEHNRLYWYRQTLGQGPEFLTYFQNEAQLEKSRLLSDRFSAERPKGSFSTLEIQRTEQGDSAMYLCASSPMGQGASDTQYFGPGTRLTVL.

This clonotype appeared a few times. The DNA for the CDR3 is TGTGCCAGCAGCCCTTACCCCACTCACAAGCGGGGAGACTTGGGTACGCAGTATTTT. This sequence encodes CASSPYPTHKRGDLGTQYF. The chain combines TRBV27 with TRBJ2-3, with TRBD2 matching over 7 bases. V dropped 6 bases and J dropped 8; count of bases not matched to a gene: 26. Germline CDR1 is MNHEY and CDR2 is SMNVEV (reference sequence). The CDR3 length is 19 residues.

The chain uses TRBV2 and TRBJ2-6; D perhaps matches TRBD1 (5 bases). CDR3 length: 15 residues. Germline CDR1 and CDR2: SNHLY and FYNNEI. V shed 4 bases and J shed 2 bases, with 9 bases lying between them. CDR3 residues: CASSVGVPGANVLTF. The CDR3 nucleotides are TGTGCCAGCAGTGTAGGGGTCCCTGGGGCCAACGTCCTGACTTTC. The full variable domain, with the rest looked up from reference TRBV2 and TRBJ2-6, is EPEVTQTPSHQVTQMGQEVILRCVPISNHLYFYWYRQILGQKVEFLVSFYNNEISEKSEIFDDQFSVERPDGSNFTLKIRSTKLEDSAMYFCASSVGVPGANVLTFGAGSRLTVL.

Ten or more counts support this clonotype. The chain joins TRBV28 to TRBJ2-5; D is unresolved. Germline-derived CDR1 and CDR2 are MDHEN and SYDVKM. The CDR3 is made up of 13 amino acids. V was cut by 1 base and J by 0 bases, with 3 bases left in between. CDR3 protein: CASSLLYQETQYF. DNA for the CDR3: TGTGCCAGCAGTTTATTGTACCAAGAGACCCAGTACTTC.